This entry lists 23 T cell receptor beta chains sequenced from one sample in a study of blood T cells in healthy people across ages. A second about 7 to 11 cycle PCR used barcoded and J-beta primers. From the 5' RACE reads, TCRdb called clonotypes with MiXCR, one entry per CDR3 protein. This table holds 600,000 or so distinct CDR3 sequences, more than 45% found once. The sequencing sample was made of blood. The receptors shown here come from an elderly man in good health.

The chain combines TRBV7-2 with TRBJ1-6; TRBD1 matches at 7 bases. Germline CDR1 reads SGHTA; CDR2 reads FQGNSA. The CDR3 runs 15 residues. Trimming cost V 4 bases and J 9 bases; bases outside gene matches: 9. CDR3 coding DNA: TGTGCCAGCAGCTCACAGGGGATAGGGAGTTCACCCCTCCACTTT. It codes for CASSSQGIGSSPLHF.

The chain employs TRBV20-1 and TRBJ1-1; a weak D match, TRBD1 (6 bases). This CDR3 spans 14 amino acids. Trimming removed 5 bases at V and 5 bases at J, with 18 bases between. Germline V gene lookup returns CDR1 DFQATT and CDR2 SNEGSKA (reference sequence). The CDR3 DNA sequence: TGCAGTGCTCCTACCAGGGGTGGTAGGACTGAAGCTTTCTTT. It yields the protein CSAPTRGGRTEAFF.

V and J are TRBV3-1 and TRBJ2-1, with D possibly TRBD2 on 6 matching bases. The CDR3 has 18 residues. Germline V gene data show CDR1 as LGHDT and CDR2 as YNNKEL (reference sequence). V was clipped by 0 bases and J by 2 bases, with 17 bases between them. CDR3 DNA: TGTGCCAGCAGCCAAGATCGAATGAGTGGGAGGCCCTACAATGAGCAGTTCTTC. Amino acids: CASSQDRMSGRPYNEQFF.

In this sample, this clonotype turned up many times. This rearrangement joins TRBV6-6 to TRBJ2-2; D is tentatively TRBD1 or TRBD2 (6 bases each). Trimming cost V 6 bases and J 7 bases, with 18 bases left between them. The CDR3 runs 15 residues. Germline loops: CDR1 MNHNY, CDR2 SVGAGI (reference sequence). CDR3: CASSLRRGDIGELFF. CDR3 nucleotides: TGTGCCAGCAGCCTCCGGAGGGGGGATATCGGGGAGCTGTTTTTT.

V gene TRBV7-2 combines with J gene TRBJ2-1; 11 bases map to TRBD2. The CDR3 sequence is 16 residues long. Germline values: CDR1 SGHTA, CDR2 FQGNSA. V gave up 6 bases and J gave up 4 bases; unmatched junction bases: 8. CDR3 amino acids: CASRLEPSGGYNEQFF. DNA of the CDR3: TGTGCCAGCAGGCTAGAGCCTAGCGGGGGGTACAATGAGCAGTTCTTC. Combining the CDR3 with reference TRBV7-2 and TRBJ2-1 gives the whole variable domain GAGVSQSPSNKVTEKGKDVELRCDPISGHTALYWYRQSLGQGLEFLIYFQGNSAPDKSGLPSDRFSAERTGGSVSTLTIQRTQQEDSAVYLCASRLEPSGGYNEQFFGPGTRLTVL.

The J gene is TRBJ2-1, the V gene TRBV27; 7 nucleotides match TRBD1. Germline CDR1 reads MNHEY; CDR2 reads SMNVEV (reference sequence). The ends lost 6 bases at V and 7 bases at J; junction bases unmatched: 9. The CDR3 is 14 residues long. In DNA form, the CDR3 reads TGTGCCAGCAGCCTACACGTACAGGGGAATGAGCAGTTCTTC. This codes for CASSLHVQGNEQFF.

The gene calls are TRBV7-2 and TRBJ2-2, with D maybe TRBD2 (5 bases). The germline CDR1 and CDR2 sequences are SGHTA and FQGNSA. The germline V and J ends were trimmed by 5 bases and 5 bases, with 18 bases remaining between them. This CDR3 has 16 amino acids. This CDR3 is CASSPTLAGVTGELFF. The CDR3 DNA reads as TGTGCCAGCAGCCCGACGTTGGCCGGGGTAACCGGGGAGCTGTTTTTT.

The V call is TRBV12-3 or TRBV12-4, the J call TRBJ1-1, with a weak D call TRBD1 (5 bases). This CDR3 has 15 amino acids. Trimming shortened V by 3 bases and J by 0 bases, and 11 bases separated the two germline ends. The CDR3 DNA reads as TGTGCCAGCAGTTTTGGAGGACACCTGAACACTGAAGCTTTCTTT. Its translation: CASSFGGHLNTEAFF.

The gene calls are TRBV27 and TRBJ2-1; 16 bases line up with TRBD2. The length of the CDR3 is 18 residues. V shed 3 bases, J shed 7 bases, and the junction held 9 bases outside the gene matches. Germline lookup yields CDR1 MNHEY and CDR2 SMNVEV (reference sequence). The CDR3 nucleotides are TGTGCCAGCAGTTTGGGGACTAGCGGGGGGGCCCTAAGAAATGAGCAGTTCTTC. The encoded protein is CASSLGTSGGALRNEQFF.

This clonotype was found many times. The rearrangement links TRBV7-9 to TRBJ2-7; 8 bases line up with TRBD1. J lost 3 bases, V lost 6 bases, and 7 bases had no gene match. Germline V gives CDR1 SEHNR, CDR2 FQNEAQ (reference sequence). The CDR3 length is 14 residues. The CDR3 nucleotides read TGTGCCAGCAGTGTAGGGACAGGTATCTACGAGCAGTACTTC. Protein product: CASSVGTGIYEQYF.

V gene TRBV6-2 or TRBV6-3 combines with J gene TRBJ2-1; tentatively, D is TRBD1 or TRBD2 (6 bases each). V lost 5 bases and J lost 4, with 18 bases in between. CDR1 MNHEY and CDR2 SVGEGT come from the germline V gene. The CDR3 length is 16 residues. Here the CDR3 DNA reads TGTGCCAGCAGTCCGTTTACGGGGGCGAGGTACAATGAGCAGTTCTTC. Translation gives CASSPFTGARYNEQFF.

The V gene is TRBV11-2, the J gene TRBJ1-2; a possible D gene is TRBD1 (5 bases). The CDR3 length is 12 residues. The V end lost 6 bases, the J end lost 2 bases, and 7 bases lay between the germline ends. Germline CDR1 is SGHAT and CDR2 is FQNNGV. CDR3 in DNA: TGTGCCAGCAGTGGGGGGAACTATGGCTACACCTTC. Translation gives CASSGGNYGYTF.

This sequence joins TRBV2 and TRBJ1-2, with unresolved D. Germline CDR1 reads SNHLY; CDR2 reads FYNNEI. With 4 bases removed from V and 2 bases from J, the gap between germline ends came to 11 bases. The CDR3 has 14 residues. CDR3 nucleotide sequence: TGTGCCAGCAGTGGGATGGCCACCAACTATGGCTACACCTTC. It encodes CASSGMATNYGYTF.

The rearrangement uses TRBV4-2 and TRBJ1-4; the D gene is possibly TRBD1 (6 bases). Germline-derived CDR1 and CDR2 are LGHNA and YNFKEQ. The CDR3 runs to 15 residues. V lost 1 base and J lost 4, with 10 bases in between. Here the CDR3 reads CASSQAQGGNEKLFF. Here the CDR3 DNA reads TGTGCCAGCAGCCAAGCACAGGGAGGTAATGAAAAACTGTTTTTT.

This chain joins TRBV27 and TRBJ1-2, with TRBD1 matching over 8 bases. V dropped 5 bases and J dropped 5; count of bases not matched to a gene: 7. The CDR3 extends over 14 amino acids. The germline V gene has CDR1 MNHEY and CDR2 SMNVEV (reference sequence). The DNA for the CDR3 is TGTGCCAGCAGTCCGCAGGACAGGGTTTATGGCTACACCTTC. Encoded protein: CASSPQDRVYGYTF.

This clonotype was counted many times. J is TRBJ2-3 and V is TRBV7-9; a possible D gene is TRBD1 (6 bases). The ends were cut back, 2 bases at V and 3 bases at J, with 15 bases in the middle. Per the germline V gene, CDR1 is SEHNR and CDR2 is FQNEAQ (reference sequence). CDR3 length equals 16 residues. The CDR3 is CASSLWAGASTDTQYF. DNA for the CDR3: TGTGCCAGCAGCTTATGGGCAGGGGCGAGTACAGATACGCAGTATTTT.

V and J are TRBV27 and TRBJ2-5; D gene unclear. Looked up from germline, CDR1 is MNHEY and CDR2 is SMNVEV (reference sequence). V lost 5 bases to trimming and J lost 4 bases, with 11 bases between them. The CDR3 consists of 13 residues. The CDR3 sequence: CASSNGRRETQYF. The CDR3 region has the DNA TGTGCCAGCAGTAACGGTAGACGAGAGACCCAGTACTTC.

The chain joins TRBV20-1 to TRBJ2-5, with D unresolved. The V and J ends lost 3 bases and 3 bases respectively, with 14 bases between them. The CDR3 extends over 14 amino acids. Germline-derived CDR1 and CDR2 are DFQATT and SNEGSKA (reference sequence). CDR3 in DNA: TGCAGTGCTAGTAATGGGCCCTCCAAAGAGACCCAGTACTTC. Translated: CSASNGPSKETQYF.

The genes are TRBV29-1 and TRBJ2-1; D is unresolved. Germline V CDR1 and CDR2: SQVTM, ANQGSEA. Between the trimmed V and J ends, which lost 3 bases and 0 bases, there was a span of 15 bases. The CDR3 runs to 16 residues. Written as DNA, the CDR3 is TGCAGCGTTGAGGCCACTCGGGCCAACTCCTACAATGAGCAGTTCTTC. Protein: CSVEATRANSYNEQFF.

The V gene is TRBV12-3 or TRBV12-4, the J gene TRBJ2-1, with TRBD2 matching over 7 bases. The DNA end lines up better with TRBJ2-7; the J call may be wrong. This CDR3 has 15 residues. The CDR3 DNA reads TGTGCCAGCAGTTTGGGTAGCGGGCCATACAATGAGCAGTACTTC. This gives the protein CASSLGSGPYNEQYF.

This clonotype has more than one count but fewer than ten. The V gene is TRBV20-1, the J gene TRBJ2-5; no definite D call. The CDR3 consists of 14 residues. Per germline, CDR1 DFQATT and CDR2 SNEGSKA (reference sequence). Trimming took 3 bases from V and 5 from J, leaving 16 bases between them. This CDR3 reads CSASLSGSVETQYF. CDR3 coding DNA: TGCAGTGCTAGTCTTTCCGGATCTGTGGAGACCCAGTACTTC.

The CDR3 region is CSARGGGPTRDTQYF. In DNA form, the CDR3 reads TGCAGTGCTAGAGGGGGGGGTCCAACCCGAGATACGCAGTATTTT. The chain has TRBV20-1 and TRBJ2-3, with TRBD2 matching over 7 bases. This CDR3 region has 15 residues. The V gene's germline CDR1 is DFQATT and CDR2 SNEGSKA (reference sequence). V lost 1 base to trimming and J lost 5 bases; unmatched junction nucleotides: 9.

This clonotype was counted only a few times. The rearrangement links TRBV20-1 to TRBJ2-5; TRBD2 matches at 8 bases. With 3 bases clipped from V and 1 base from J, the junction kept 7 bases outside the gene matches. Germline assignment: CDR1 DFQATT and CDR2 SNEGSKA (reference sequence). This CDR3 has 15 residues. Here the CDR3 DNA reads TGCAGTGCTAGCACTAGCGGACTCCCCCAAGAGACCCAGTACTTC. This encodes CSASTSGLPQETQYF.